This T cell receptor beta chain was sequenced in a study of blood T cell repertoires in COVID-19. Background on the study: Both acute and convalescent COVID-19 samples were obtained from the United States, Italy and Spain. Sample material is recorded as cDNA or gDNA derived from T cells, B-cell-depleted T cells, or PBMCs.

As processed by the authors: Estimated nucleated cell counts came from reference gene primer amplification. Repertoires were generated with immunoSEQ multiplex PCR, while TCRdb's copy carries only in-frame clones and drops some. Clone size and V and J calls were adopted from that table, with D and trimming inferred from the DNA. The table includes around 440,000 clones, 88% detected once. Seattle's cohort entered during active infection and was followed longitudinally. In germline, CDR1 is SEHNR, CDR2 FQNEAQ (reference sequence). V lost 3 bases and J lost 6, with 14 bases in between. The CDR3 runs to 14 residues.

Sequenced material: peripheral blood. This chain links TRBV7-9 with TRBJ1-1, with a weak D call TRBD1 (5 bases). The clonotype comes from a woman aged 45-60 years with COVID-19, enrolled during active disease. The CDR3 sequence: CASSFNFQGSEAFF. The CDR3 DNA reads TGTGCCAGCAGCTTTAACTTCCAGGGCTCTGAAGCTTTCTTT.